Listed here is a single T cell receptor (beta chain). Its antigen is currently unknown. Some clones are missing from TCRdb's copy, which holds only in-frame ones; the method was immunoSEQ multiplex PCR. This table holds 150,000 to 190,000 clones, 75% to 95% found once. This specimen belongs to a study of T cell responses to AZD1222 COVID-19 vaccine. Study-wide findings and caveats: Sampled repertoires all dated from after the peak T cell response.

Trimming left V 4 bases short and J 7 bases short, with 14 bases between. Germline V gene data show CDR1 as SGHNT and CDR2 as YENEEA. There are 15 residues in the CDR3. The TCR was taken from an adult in good health. This specimen consisted of peripheral blood, obtained on day 0 of AZD1222 vaccination. The chain is built from TRBV11-3 and TRBJ1-6; D not certain. In nucleotides, the CDR3 is TGTGCCAGCAGCTCTCCGGGCCACAAAAATTCACCCCTCCACTTT. Translating gives CASSSPGHKNSPLHF.